The clone carrying this TCR beta chain was seen a handful of times. The data originate from a study of blood T cell repertoires in COVID-19. Whole-study context: Sources were T cells, B-cell-depleted T cells, or PBMCs; the material itself was cDNA or gDNA.

Per the original methods: Amplifying reference gene primers gave estimates of nucleated cell counts. Using immunoSEQ multiplex PCR, the repertoire was profiled, and TCRdb retains in-frame clones only, with some absent. V, J and clone size derive from that table, while D and trimming were established from the DNA sequence. The sample contains roughly 260,000 clones, around 82% of which appear only once. The source is a woman older than 75 with active or convalescent COVID-19. Sequenced: peripheral blood.

The chain's CDR3 is CASTLRSGTEAFF. The CDR3, as DNA: TGTGCCAGCACCCTACGGTCGGGCACTGAAGCTTTCTTT. The chain recombines TRBV27 with TRBJ1-1; D not resolved. CDR3 length equals 13 residues. The germline gives CDR1 MNHEY, CDR2 SMNVEV (reference sequence). V was pared by 7 bases and J by 4 bases, with 13 bases between.